This TCR beta chain stems from a study of shared clonotypes between healthy human individuals. About the research overall: Donors had three CD4 naive, three CD4 memory, two CD8 naive and one CD8 memory plate apiece.

Germline V gene lookup returns CDR1 GTSNPN and CDR2 SVGIG (reference sequence). This CDR3 is 15 amino acids long. Unmatched junction bases numbered 17, after V lost 5 bases and J lost 8 bases. In the original workflow: Junction-only sequences without quality scores came from ImmunoSEQ, so filtering differed. This table comes from immunoSEQ multiplex PCR, and its TCRdb copy is limited to in-frame clones, with some not included. The V and J calls and clone size come from that table; D and trimming were worked out from the DNA. The sample yields a few million clones, about 92% seen once. This sequence originates from a man aged 18 to 35 in good health. Some clones in this sample may be carry-over from other donors' samples. Sequenced sample: naive CD4+ T cells from PBMCs. The sample's subset: CD45RA+ positively selected. This chain joins TRBV30 and TRBJ1-1; 7 positions match TRBD1. The CDR3 reads CAWAARQGPAKEAFF. In DNA, the CDR3 is TGTGCCTGGGCCGCAAGACAGGGTCCTGCAAAAGAAGCTTTCTTT.